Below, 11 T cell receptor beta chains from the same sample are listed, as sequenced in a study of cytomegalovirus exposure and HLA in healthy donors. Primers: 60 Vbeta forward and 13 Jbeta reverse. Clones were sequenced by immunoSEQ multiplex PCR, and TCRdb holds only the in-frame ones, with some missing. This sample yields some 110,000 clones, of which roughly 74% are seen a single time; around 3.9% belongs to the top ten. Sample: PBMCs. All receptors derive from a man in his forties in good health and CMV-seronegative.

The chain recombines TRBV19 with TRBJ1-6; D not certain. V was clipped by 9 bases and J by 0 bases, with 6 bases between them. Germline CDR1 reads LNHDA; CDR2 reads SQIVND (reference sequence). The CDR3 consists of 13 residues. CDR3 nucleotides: TGTGCCAGCACCTACTCCTATAATTCACCCCTCCACTTT. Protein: CASTYSYNSPLHF.

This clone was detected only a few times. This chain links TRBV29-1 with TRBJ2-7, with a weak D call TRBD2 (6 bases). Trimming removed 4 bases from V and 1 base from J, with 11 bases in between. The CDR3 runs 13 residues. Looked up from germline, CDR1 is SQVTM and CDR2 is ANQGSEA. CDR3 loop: CSVVRGNSYEQYF. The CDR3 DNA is TGCAGCGTTGTTCGCGGGAATTCCTACGAGCAGTACTTC.

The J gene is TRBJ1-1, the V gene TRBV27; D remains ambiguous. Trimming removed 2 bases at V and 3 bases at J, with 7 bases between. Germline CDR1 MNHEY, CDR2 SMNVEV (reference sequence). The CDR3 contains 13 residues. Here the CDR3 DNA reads TGTGCCAGCAGTTTAATCTTTGACACTGAAGCTTTCTTT. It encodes CASSLIFDTEAFF.

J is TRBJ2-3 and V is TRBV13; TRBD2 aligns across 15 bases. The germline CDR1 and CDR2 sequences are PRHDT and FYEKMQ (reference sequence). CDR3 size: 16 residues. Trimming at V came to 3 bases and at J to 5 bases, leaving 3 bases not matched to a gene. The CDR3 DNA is TGTGCCAGCAGCTTCTGGACTAGCGGGGGGGAAGATACGCAGTATTTT. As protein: CASSFWTSGGEDTQYF.

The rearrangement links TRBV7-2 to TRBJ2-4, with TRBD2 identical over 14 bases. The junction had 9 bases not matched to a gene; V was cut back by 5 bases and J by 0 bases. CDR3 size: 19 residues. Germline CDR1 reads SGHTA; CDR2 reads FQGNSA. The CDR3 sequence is CASSPNPGLAGEAKNIQYF. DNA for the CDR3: TGTGCCAGCAGCCCCAACCCGGGACTAGCGGGGGAAGCCAAAAACATTCAGTACTTC.

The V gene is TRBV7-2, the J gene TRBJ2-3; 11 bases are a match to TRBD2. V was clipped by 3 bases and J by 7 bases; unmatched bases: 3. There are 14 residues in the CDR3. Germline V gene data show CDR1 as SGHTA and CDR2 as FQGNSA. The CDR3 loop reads CASSFSGGAYTQYF. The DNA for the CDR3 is TGTGCCAGCAGCTTTAGCGGGGGGGCGTATACGCAGTATTTT.

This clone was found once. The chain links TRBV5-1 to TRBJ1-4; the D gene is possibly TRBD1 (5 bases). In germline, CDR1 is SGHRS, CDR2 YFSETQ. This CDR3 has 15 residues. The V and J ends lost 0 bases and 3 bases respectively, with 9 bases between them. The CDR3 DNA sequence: TGCGCCAGCAGCTTGGGGGGCGGATCTAATGAAAAACTGTTTTTT. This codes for CASSLGGGSNEKLFF.

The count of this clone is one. The CDR3: CASSLRGSGPYEQYF. The CDR3 nucleotides are TGTGCCAGCAGCTTGCGGGGGTCGGGACCCTACGAGCAGTACTTC. The chain employs TRBV5-6 and TRBJ2-7; D perhaps matches TRBD2 (6 bases). Trimming took 1 base from V and 2 from J, leaving 13 bases between them. This CDR3 has 15 residues. The germline gives CDR1 SGHDT, CDR2 YYEEEE.

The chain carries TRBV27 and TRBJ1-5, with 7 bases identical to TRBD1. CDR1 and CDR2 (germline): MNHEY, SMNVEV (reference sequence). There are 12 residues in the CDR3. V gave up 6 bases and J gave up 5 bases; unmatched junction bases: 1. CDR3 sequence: CASRTGDQPQHF. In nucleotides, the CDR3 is TGTGCCAGCAGAACAGGGGATCAGCCCCAGCATTTT.

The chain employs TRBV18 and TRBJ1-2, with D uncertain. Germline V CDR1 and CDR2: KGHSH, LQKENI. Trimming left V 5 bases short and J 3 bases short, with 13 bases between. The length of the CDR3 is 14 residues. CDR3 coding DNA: TGTGCCAGCTCAACCGGGGTGGCGGACTATGGCTACACCTTC. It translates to CASSTGVADYGYTF.

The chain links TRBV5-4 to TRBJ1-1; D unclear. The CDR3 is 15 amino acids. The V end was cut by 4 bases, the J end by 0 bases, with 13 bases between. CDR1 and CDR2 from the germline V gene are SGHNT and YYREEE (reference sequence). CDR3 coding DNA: TGTGCCAGCAGCGGGAGGACGGGGTTGAACACTGAAGCTTTCTTT. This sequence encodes CASSGRTGLNTEAFF. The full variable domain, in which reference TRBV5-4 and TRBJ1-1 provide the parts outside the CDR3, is ETGVTQSPTHLIKTRGQQVTLRCSSQSGHNTVSWYQQALGQGPQFIFQYYREEENGRGNFPPRFSGLQFPNYSSELNVNALELDDSALYLCASSGRTGLNTEAFFGQGTRLTVV.